This T cell receptor beta chain was observed in a study of cytomegalovirus exposure and HLA in healthy donors. Researchers ran the PCR with 60 Vbeta and 13 Jbeta primers. Assay: immunoSEQ multiplex PCR; the TCRdb copy retains only in-frame clones and omits some. The data contain around 170,000 clones, roughly 78% of them singletons. The CDR3 is 14 amino acids. Germline V gene sequence: CDR1 SQVTM, CDR2 ANQGSEA. The genes are TRBV29-1 and TRBJ2-3, with 9 bases lining up with TRBD1. The receptor's source is a woman between 50 and 59 years old in good health and CMV-seropositive. The sample was PBMCs. This chain's CDR3 is CSYGDRDYTDTQYF. In nucleotides, the CDR3 is TGCAGTTATGGGGACAGGGACTACACAGATACGCAGTATTTT.